This TCR beta chain originates from a study of blood T cell repertoires in COVID-19 (TCRdb year 2020). Looking at the study overall: The collaborator samples originated in the United States, Italy and Spain and spanned the acute and convalescent phases of COVID-19. The material from the prospective study consisted of cDNA or gDNA derived from T cells, B-cell-depleted T cells, or PBMCs. The dataset comprised deeply sampled blood TCRbeta repertoires from subjects exposed to, actively infected with, or recovered from COVID-19. The repertoires were released in a freely available public database intended as a resource for research on the immune response to SARS-CoV-2. Samples came from the ongoing ImmuneRACE study (first 160 participants) plus 1,254 subjects from 6 global collaborators. Sample metadata almost always included a de-identified subject ID, COVID-19 status, age in years and sex. Where available, HLA class I and class II types were taken from metadata supplied by the sample provider and were not determined by assay-based typing.

This clone was counted only a few times. It lacks a known antigen. It has no much larger one-base neighbor in the sample; base qualities were not kept. Overall study outcomes, separate from this receptor: Clinical and demographic metadata were provided uncurated, with the amount varying by source and participant.

The immunoSEQ Assay, a bias-controlled multiplex PCR, was used to amplify TCRbeta CDR3 regions from genomic DNA. In the authors' own workflow: The number of nucleated cells in each sample was estimated by amplification of reference gene primers within the assay. To quantify the absolute abundance of each unique TCRbeta CDR3 rearrangement, sequence reads were collapsed and filtered. Productive Simpson clonality was computed per sample as the square root of Simpson's diversity index over productive rearrangements. TCRdb mirrors the immuneACCESS table, restricted to in-frame sequences. Some clones are absent from its copies; in checked studies, under half trace to an unresolved V gene, and the reason for the others is unknown. The DNA gave D and trimming, while V, J and clone size come from that table. A total of nearly 65,000 clones appear in this sample, about 88% of them only once. Clones ranked in the top ten supply 10% to 15% of the sample.

The germline V gene provides CDR1 SGHRS and CDR2 YFSETQ. Trimmed from V: 7 bases; trimmed from J: 0 bases; junction bases lacking a gene match: 7. The CDR3 spans 17 residues, from the cysteine through the phenylalanine. Just CDR3 DNA is preserved here, 51 bases in frame from base 1. The collaborating institutions used their own protocols to collect whole blood in K2EDTA tubes. For TCRbeta analysis, collaborators shipped samples as frozen whole blood, isolated PBMCs, or DNA extracted from either of those sample types. The receptor comes from a human donor in a cohort sampled during active COVID-19. The rearranged segments are TRBV5-1 and TRBJ1-6; a stretch of 10 junction bases matches TRBD1. The sample taken for sequencing was peripheral blood. This receptor carries the CDR3 CASGTGARSSYNSPLHF. The DNA sequence is TGCGCCAGCGGGACAGGGGCTCGTAGCTCCTATAATTCACCCCTCCACTTT.